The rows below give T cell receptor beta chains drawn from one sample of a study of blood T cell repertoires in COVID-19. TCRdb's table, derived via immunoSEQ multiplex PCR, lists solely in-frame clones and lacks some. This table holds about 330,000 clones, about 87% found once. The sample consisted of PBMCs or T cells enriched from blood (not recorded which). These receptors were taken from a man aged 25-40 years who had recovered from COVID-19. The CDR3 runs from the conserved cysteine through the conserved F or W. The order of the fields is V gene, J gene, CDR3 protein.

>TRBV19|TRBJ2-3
CASSIQESTDTQYF
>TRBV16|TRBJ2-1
CASSQYPRRGGPNEQFF
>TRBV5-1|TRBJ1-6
CASSLQGTATYNSPLHF
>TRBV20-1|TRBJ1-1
CRATKNTEAFF
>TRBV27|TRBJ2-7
CASSPGPWEQYF
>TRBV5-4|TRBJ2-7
CASSEITSGYTYEQYF
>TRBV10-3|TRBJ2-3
CAIGGAKADTQYF
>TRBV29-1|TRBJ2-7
CSVGTDRGGEQYF
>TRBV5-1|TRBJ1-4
CASSTDRGEKLFF
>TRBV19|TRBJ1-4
CASSFRLRNYGEKLFF
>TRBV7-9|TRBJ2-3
CASSGQSTDTQYF
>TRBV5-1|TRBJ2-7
CASSLASGDYEQYF
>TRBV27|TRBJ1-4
CASSPRGTGLREKLFF
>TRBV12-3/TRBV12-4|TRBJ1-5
CASSTLRQPQHF
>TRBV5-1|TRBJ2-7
CASRRQGPSYEQYF
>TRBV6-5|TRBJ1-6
CASSHGDRFNSPLHF
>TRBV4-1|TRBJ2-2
CASSHGTSGGRNTGELFF
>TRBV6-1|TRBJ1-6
CASSETALRQNYNSPLHF
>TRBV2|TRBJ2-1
CASGEYNEQFF
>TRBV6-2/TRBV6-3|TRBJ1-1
CASSSLRRNTEAFF
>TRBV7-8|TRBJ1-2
CASSLDSNSNYGYTF
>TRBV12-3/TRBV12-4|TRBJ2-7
CASRAGPTYEQYF
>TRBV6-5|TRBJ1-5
CAASSGGSPNQPQHF
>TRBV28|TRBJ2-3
CASSSTGVYFSSTDTQYF
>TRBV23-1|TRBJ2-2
CASRQNTGELFF